A selection of T cell receptor beta chains follows, all from one sample in a study of early T cells in non-severe SARS-CoV-2 infection. TCRdb reprocessed the 5' RACE reads via MiXCR and lists one record per CDR3 protein. The table lists approximately 20,000 distinct CDR3 sequences, 4.2% of them singletons. The sequenced material came from whole blood. These receptors all come from an adult who was a healthcare worker with PCR-confirmed SARS-CoV-2 infection or an uninfected control (not recorded which). CDR3s leave out the opening cysteine and the closing phenylalanine or tryptophan.

ASSFGSLGGTPNTGELF	TRBJ2-2	17	TRBV7-8
ASSSSGGEQDTQY	TRBJ2-3	13	TRBV7-8
SGGSGGASRETQY	TRBJ2-5	13	TRBV20-1
ASRGTAGTTQY	TRBJ2-5	11	TRBV7-2
ASSQGSVGLGEQY	TRBJ2-7	13	TRBV4-1
SVMVPVEGYGYT	TRBJ1-2	12	TRBV29-1
ASSLSGWTTDTQY	TRBJ2-3	13	TRBV5-1
ASSLNRADEKLF	TRBJ1-4	12	TRBV11-2
ASSPQGRGNQPQH	TRBJ1-5	13	TRBV7-2
ASVGTAVNYGYT	TRBJ1-2	12	TRBV12-3/TRBV12-4
ASSLAQGASYNEQF	TRBJ2-1	14	TRBV7-2
ASSQYQRDGYT	TRBJ1-2	11	TRBV3-1
ASSQPILAGVEQY	TRBJ2-7	13	TRBV4-1
ASTSDRGRRSSPLH	TRBJ1-6	14	TRBV2
SALSVGAYGYT	TRBJ1-2	11	TRBV20-1
ASSLGRVQETQY	TRBJ2-5	12	TRBV11-2
ASSLRPGQGGNEQF	TRBJ2-1	14	TRBV7-9
ASSTRTAGSGEQY	TRBJ2-7	13	TRBV7-2
ASSLGGRSNEKLF	TRBJ1-4	13	TRBV7-2
ASTPIQFNTEAF	TRBJ1-1	12	TRBV7-8
ASSVRGGTDTQY	TRBJ2-3	12	TRBV9
ASSLSTPGNQPQH	TRBJ1-5	13	TRBV5-8
ASSGGVRATLGEKLF	TRBJ1-4	15	TRBV2
SVGDRIYEQY	TRBJ2-7	10	TRBV29-1
ASSQHNEAF	TRBJ1-1	9	TRBV3-1
ASSLSDKTSPLH	TRBJ1-6	12	TRBV7-8
SASRALEPSDSYNEQF	TRBJ2-1	16	TRBV20-1
ASSYEQGPYGYT	TRBJ1-2	12	TRBV6-6
ASRDGGLDTQY	TRBJ2-3	11	TRBV10-1
SSGPAGTEAF	TRBJ1-1	10	TRBV29-1
ASSPRGSTVQETQY	TRBJ2-5	14	TRBV9
ATSRGSGASYNEQF	TRBJ2-1	14	TRBV15
ASSLGLGDTQY	TRBJ2-3	11	TRBV5-1